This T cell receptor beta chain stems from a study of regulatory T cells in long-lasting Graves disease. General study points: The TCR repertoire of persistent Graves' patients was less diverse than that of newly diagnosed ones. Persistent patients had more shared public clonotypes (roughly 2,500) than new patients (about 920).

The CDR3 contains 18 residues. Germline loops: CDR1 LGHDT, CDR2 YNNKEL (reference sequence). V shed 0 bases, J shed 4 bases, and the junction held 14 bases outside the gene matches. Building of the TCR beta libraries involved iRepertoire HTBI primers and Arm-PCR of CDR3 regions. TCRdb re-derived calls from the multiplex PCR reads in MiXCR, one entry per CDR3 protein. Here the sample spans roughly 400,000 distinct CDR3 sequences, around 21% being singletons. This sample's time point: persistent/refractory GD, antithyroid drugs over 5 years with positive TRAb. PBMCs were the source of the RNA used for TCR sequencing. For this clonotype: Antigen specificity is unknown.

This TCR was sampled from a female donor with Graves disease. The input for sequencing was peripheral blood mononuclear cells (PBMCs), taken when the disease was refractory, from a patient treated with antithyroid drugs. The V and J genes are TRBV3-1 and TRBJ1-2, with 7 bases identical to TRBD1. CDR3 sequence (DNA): TGTGCCAGCAGCCAAGATCCGATAACAGGGGTCTGGATCTATGGCTACACCTTC. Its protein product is CASSQDPITGVWIYGYTF. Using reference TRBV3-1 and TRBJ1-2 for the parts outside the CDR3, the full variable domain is DTAVSQTPKYLVTQMGNDKSIKCEQNLGHDTMYWYKQDSKKFLKIMFSYNNKELIINETVPNRFSPKSPDKAHLNLHINSLELGDSAVYFCASSQDPITGVWIYGYTFGSGTRLTVV.